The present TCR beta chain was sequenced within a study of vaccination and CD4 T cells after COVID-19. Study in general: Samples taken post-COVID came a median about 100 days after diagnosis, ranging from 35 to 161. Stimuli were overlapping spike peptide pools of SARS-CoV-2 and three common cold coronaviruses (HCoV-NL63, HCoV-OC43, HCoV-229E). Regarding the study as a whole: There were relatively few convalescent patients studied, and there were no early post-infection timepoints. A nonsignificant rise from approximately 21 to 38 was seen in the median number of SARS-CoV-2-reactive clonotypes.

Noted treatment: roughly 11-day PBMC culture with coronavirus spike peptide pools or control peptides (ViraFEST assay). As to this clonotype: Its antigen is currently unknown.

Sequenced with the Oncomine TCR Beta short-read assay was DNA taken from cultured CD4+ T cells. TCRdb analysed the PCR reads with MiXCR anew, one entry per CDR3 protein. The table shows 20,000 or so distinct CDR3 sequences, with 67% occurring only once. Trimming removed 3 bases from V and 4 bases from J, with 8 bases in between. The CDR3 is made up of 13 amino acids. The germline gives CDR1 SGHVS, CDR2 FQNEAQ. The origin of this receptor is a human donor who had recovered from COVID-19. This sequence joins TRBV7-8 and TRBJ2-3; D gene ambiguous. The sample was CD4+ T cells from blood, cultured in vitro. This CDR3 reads CASSFGSSDTQYF. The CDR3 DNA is TGTGCCAGCAGCTTTGGTTCGTCAGATACGCAGTATTTT.